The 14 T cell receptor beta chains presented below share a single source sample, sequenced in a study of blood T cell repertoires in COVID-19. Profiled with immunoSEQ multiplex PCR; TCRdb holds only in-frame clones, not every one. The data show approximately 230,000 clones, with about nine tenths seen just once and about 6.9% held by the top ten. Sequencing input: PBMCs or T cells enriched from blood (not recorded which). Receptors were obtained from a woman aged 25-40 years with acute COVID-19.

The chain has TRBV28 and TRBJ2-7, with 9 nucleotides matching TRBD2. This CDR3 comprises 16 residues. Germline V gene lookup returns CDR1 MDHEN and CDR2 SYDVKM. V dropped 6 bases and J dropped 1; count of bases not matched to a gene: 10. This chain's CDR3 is CASSTLSGRRSYEQYF. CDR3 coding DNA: TGTGCCAGCAGCACCCTTAGCGGGAGAAGGTCCTACGAGCAGTACTTC. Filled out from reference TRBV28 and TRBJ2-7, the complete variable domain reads DVKVTQSSRYLVKRTGEKVFLECVQDMDHENMFWYRQDPGLGLRLIYFSYDVKMKEKGDIPEGYSVSREKKERFSLILESASTNQTSMYLCASSTLSGRRSYEQYFGPGTRLTVT.

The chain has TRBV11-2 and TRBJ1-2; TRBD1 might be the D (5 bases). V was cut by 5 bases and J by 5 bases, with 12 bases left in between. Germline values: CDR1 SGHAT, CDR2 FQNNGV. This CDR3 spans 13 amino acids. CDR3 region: CASSTQGVYGYTF. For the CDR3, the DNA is TGTGCCAGCAGCACTCAAGGGGTTTATGGCTACACCTTC.

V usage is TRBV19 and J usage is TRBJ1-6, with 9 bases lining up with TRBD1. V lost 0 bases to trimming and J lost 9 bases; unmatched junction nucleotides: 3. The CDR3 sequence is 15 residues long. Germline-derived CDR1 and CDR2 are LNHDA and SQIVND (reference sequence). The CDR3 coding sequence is TGTGCCAGTAGTATAGAGGGACAGGGATCTTCACCCCTCCACTTT. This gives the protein CASSIEGQGSSPLHF.

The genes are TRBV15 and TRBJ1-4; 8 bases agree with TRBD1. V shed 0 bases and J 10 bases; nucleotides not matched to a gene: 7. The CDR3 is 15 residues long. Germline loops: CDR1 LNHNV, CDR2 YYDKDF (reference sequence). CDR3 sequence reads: CATSREGQGARKLFF. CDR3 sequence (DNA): TGTGCCACCAGCAGAGAGGGGCAGGGGGCGCGAAAACTGTTTTTT.

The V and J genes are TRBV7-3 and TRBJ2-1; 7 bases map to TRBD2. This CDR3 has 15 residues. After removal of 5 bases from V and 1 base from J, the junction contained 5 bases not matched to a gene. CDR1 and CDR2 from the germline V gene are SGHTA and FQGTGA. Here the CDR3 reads CASSPSSGSYNEQFF. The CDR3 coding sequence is TGTGCCAGCAGCCCCTCTAGCGGTTCCTACAATGAGCAGTTCTTC.

The CDR3 loop reads CASSDNSGTSGEETQYF. CDR3 in DNA: TGTGCCAGCAGCGACAACTCCGGGACTAGCGGGGAAGAGACCCAGTACTTC. This rearrangement joins TRBV9 to TRBJ2-5; 13 bases are shared with TRBD2. The CDR3 spans 17 residues. Germline V gene lookup returns CDR1 SGDLS and CDR2 YYNGEE. V dropped 3 bases and J dropped 3; count of bases not matched to a gene: 8. The complete variable domain, with remaining parts taken from reference TRBV9 and TRBJ2-5, reads DSGVTQTPKHLITATGQRVTLRCSPRSGDLSVYWYQQSLDQGLQFLIQYYNGEERAKGNILERFSAQQFPDLHSELNLSSLELGDSALYFCASSDNSGTSGEETQYFGPGTRLLVL.

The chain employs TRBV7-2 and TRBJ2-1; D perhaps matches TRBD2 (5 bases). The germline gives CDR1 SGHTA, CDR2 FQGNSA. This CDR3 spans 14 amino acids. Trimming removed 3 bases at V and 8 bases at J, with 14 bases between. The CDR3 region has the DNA TGTGCCAGCAGCTTTTTTAGGACTGAGGATGAGCAGTTCTTC. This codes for CASSFFRTEDEQFF.

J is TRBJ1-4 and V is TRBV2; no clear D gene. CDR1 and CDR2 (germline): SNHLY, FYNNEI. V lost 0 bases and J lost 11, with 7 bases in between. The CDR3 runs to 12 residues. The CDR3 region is CASSEAPGKLFF. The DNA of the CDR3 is TGTGCCAGCAGTGAAGCGCCGGGGAAACTGTTTTTT.

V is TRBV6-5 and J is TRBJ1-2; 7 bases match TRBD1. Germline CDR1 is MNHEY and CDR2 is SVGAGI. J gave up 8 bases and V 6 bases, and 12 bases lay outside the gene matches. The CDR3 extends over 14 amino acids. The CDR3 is CASRGTARLRGYTF. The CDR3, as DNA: TGTGCCAGCAGAGGGACAGCCCGCCTTCGGGGCTACACCTTC.

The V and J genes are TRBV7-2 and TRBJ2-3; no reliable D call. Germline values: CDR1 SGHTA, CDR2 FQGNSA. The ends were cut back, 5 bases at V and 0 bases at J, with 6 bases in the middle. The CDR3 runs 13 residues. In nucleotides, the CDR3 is TGTGCCAGCAGCCTTTTTAGCACAGATACGCAGTATTTT. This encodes CASSLFSTDTQYF.

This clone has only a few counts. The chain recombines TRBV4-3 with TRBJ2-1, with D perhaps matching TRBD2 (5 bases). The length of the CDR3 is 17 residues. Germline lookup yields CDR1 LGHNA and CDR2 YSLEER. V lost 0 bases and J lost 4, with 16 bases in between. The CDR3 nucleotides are TGCGCCAGCAGCCAAGATGGTAGAGTAGCGCCTTACAATGAGCAGTTCTTC. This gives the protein CASSQDGRVAPYNEQFF.

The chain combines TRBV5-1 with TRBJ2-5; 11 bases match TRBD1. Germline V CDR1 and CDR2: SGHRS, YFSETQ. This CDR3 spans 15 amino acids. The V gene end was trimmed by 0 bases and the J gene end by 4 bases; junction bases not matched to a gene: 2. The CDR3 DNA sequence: TGCGCCAGCAGCTTGGGGGGACAGGGGGTAGAGACCCAGTACTTC. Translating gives CASSLGGQGVETQYF.

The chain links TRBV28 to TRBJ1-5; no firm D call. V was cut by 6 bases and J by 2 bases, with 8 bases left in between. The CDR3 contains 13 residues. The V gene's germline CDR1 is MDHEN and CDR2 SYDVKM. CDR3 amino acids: CASRIGGNQPQHF. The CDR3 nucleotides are TGTGCCAGCAGAATCGGGGGCAATCAGCCCCAGCATTTT.

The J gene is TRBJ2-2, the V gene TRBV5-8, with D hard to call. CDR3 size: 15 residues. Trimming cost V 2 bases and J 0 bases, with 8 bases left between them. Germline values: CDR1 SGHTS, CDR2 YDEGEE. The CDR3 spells CASSLTVANTGELFF. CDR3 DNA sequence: TGTGCCAGCAGCTTAACAGTCGCGAACACCGGGGAGCTGTTTTTT.